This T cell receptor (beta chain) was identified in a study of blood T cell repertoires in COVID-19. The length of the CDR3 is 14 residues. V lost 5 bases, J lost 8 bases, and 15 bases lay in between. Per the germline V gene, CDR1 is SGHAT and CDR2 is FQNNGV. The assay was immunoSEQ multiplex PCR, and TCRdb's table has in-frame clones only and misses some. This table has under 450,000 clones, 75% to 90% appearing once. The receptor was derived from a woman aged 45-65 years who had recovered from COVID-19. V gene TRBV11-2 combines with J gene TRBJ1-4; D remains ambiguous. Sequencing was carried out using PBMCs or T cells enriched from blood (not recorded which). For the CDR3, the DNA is TGTGCCAGCAGCCGGAAACAGAGGGAAGAAAAACTGTTTTTT. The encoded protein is CASSRKQREEKLFF.